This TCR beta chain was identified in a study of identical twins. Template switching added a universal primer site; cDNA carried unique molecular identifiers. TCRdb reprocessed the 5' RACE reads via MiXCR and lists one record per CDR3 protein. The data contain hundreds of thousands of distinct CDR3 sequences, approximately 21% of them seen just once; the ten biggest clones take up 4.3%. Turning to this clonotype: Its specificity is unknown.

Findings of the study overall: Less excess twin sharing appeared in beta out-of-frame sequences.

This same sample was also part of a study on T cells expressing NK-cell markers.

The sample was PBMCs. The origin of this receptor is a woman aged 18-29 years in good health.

The CDR3 loop is CASRRGRFSGANVLTF. Here the CDR3 DNA reads TGTGCCAGCAGAAGGGGACGGTTCTCTGGGGCCAACGTCCTGACTTTC. This chain uses TRBV6-2 or TRBV6-3 with TRBJ2-6; either TRBD1 or TRBD2 may supply D (5 bases each). CDR1 is MNHEY, CDR2 SVGEGT, per germline. Trimming removed 6 bases at V and 0 bases at J, with 12 bases between. The CDR3 sequence is 16 residues long.